This TCR beta chain was captured by sequencing in a study of metastatic and nonmetastatic thyroid tumors. Study-level background: A comparison of repertoires was made across blood and tumor or nodule tissue from malignant and benign thyroid patients.

CDR1 SGHNT and CDR2 YENEEA come from the germline V gene. The CDR3 is 14 residues long. The germline V and J ends were trimmed by 2 bases and 1 base, with 8 bases remaining between them. TCRdb re-analyzed the PCR reads through MiXCR. The data contain about 38,000 clones, 25% to 30% of them singletons. None of the patients had undergone any treatment ahead of thyroid surgery. The specimen was blood. The receptor's source is a male donor with papillary thyroid cancer or a benign thyroid nodule (not recorded which). Some clones in this sample may be carry-over from other donors' samples. The chain is built from TRBV11-3 and TRBJ1-1; D might be TRBD1 (5 bases). Written as DNA, the CDR3 is TGTGCCAGCAGCTTAAGCAGGGCGAACACTGAAGCTTTCTTT. Protein product: CASSLSRANTEAFF.